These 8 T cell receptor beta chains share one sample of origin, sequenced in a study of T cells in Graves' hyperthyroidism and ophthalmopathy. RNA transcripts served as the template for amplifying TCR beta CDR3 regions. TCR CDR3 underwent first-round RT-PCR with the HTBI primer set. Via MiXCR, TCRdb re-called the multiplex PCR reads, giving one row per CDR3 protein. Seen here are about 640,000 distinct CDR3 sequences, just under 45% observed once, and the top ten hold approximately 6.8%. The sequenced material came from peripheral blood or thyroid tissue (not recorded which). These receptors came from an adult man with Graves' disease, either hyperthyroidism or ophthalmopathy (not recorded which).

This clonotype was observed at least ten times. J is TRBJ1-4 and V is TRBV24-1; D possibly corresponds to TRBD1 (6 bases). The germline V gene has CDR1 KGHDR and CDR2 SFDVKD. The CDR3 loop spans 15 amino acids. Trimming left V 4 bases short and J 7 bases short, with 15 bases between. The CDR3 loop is CATSDPDRYGEKLFF. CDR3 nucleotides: TGTGCCACCAGTGACCCCGACAGGTATGGTGAAAAACTGTTTTTT.

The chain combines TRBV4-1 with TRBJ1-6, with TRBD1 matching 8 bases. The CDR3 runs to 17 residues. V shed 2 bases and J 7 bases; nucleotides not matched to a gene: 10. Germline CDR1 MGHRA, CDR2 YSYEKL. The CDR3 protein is CASSQRESGQENSPLHF. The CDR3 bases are TGCGCCAGCAGCCAAAGAGAGTCGGGACAGGAGAATTCACCCCTCCACTTT.

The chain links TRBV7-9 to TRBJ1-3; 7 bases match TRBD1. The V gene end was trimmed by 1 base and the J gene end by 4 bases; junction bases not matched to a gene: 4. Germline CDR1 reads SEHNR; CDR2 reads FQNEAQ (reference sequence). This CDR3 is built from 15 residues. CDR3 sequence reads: CASSLGWTGGNTIYF. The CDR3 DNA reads TGTGCCAGCAGCTTAGGGTGGACAGGAGGAAACACCATATATTTT.

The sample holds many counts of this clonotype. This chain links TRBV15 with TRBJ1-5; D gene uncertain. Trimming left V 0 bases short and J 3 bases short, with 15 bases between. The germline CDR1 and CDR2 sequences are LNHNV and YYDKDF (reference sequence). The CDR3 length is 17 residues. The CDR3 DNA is TGTGCCACCAGCAGAGACCGACTCTCCGGGGTCAATCAGCCCCAGCATTTT. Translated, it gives CATSRDRLSGVNQPQHF.

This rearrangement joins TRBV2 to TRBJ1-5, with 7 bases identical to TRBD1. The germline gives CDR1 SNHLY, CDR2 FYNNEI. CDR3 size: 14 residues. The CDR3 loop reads CAARAGTGNQPQHF. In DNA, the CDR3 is TGTGCAGCCCGCGCGGGGACAGGCAATCAGCCCCAGCATTTT. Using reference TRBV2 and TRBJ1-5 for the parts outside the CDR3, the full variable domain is EPEVTQTPSHQVTQMGQEVILRCVPISNHLYFYWYRQILGQKVEFLVSFYNNEISEKSEIFDDQFSVERPDGSNFTLKIRSTKLEDSAMYFCAARAGTGNQPQHFGDGTRLSIL.

The DNA of the CDR3 is TGCAGCGTATCAGGACAGGGACGGCAAGCTTTCTTT. Translation gives CSVSGQGRQAFF. The V and J genes are TRBV20-1 and TRBJ1-1; 8 bases are a match to TRBD1. CDR1 is DFQATT and CDR2 is SNEGSKA in the germline V gene (reference sequence). The CDR3 totals 12 residues.

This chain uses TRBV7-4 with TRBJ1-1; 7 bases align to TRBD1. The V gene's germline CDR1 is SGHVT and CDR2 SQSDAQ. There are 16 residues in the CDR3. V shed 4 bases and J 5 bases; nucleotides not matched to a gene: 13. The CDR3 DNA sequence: TGTGCCAGCAGCTCGAGCGAGGGGGCACTGGAGACTGAAGCTTTCTTT. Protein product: CASSSSEGALETEAFF.

As DNA, the CDR3 is TGTGCCAGCAGCATACAGGGAGCAACTAATGAAAAACTGTTTTTT. Protein product: CASSIQGATNEKLFF. The rearrangement links TRBV7-2 to TRBJ1-4; possibly TRBD1 for D (6 bases). Germline values: CDR1 SGHTA, CDR2 FQGNSA. This CDR3 region has 15 residues. V was trimmed by 5 bases and J by 0 bases, leaving 10 bases between them.